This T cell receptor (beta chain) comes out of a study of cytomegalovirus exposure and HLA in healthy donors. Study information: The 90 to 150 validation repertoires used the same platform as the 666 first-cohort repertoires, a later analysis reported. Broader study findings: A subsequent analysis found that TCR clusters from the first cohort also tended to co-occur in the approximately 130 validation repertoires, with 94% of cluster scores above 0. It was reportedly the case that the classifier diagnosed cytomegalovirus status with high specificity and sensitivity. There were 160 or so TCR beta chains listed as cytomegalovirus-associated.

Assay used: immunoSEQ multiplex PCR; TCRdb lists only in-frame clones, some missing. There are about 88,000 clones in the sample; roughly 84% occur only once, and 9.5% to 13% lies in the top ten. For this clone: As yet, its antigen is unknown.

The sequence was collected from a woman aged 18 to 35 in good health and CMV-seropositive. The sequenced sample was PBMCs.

In DNA, the CDR3 is TGCGCCAGCAGCCAACTCGGGACAGCTGGAAACACCATATATTTT. It yields the protein CASSQLGTAGNTIYF. V usage is TRBV4-1 and J usage is TRBJ1-3; 7 positions match TRBD1. The CDR3 runs to 15 residues. Germline values: CDR1 MGHRA, CDR2 YSYEKL. V lost 2 bases, J lost 2 bases, and 3 bases stayed unmatched.